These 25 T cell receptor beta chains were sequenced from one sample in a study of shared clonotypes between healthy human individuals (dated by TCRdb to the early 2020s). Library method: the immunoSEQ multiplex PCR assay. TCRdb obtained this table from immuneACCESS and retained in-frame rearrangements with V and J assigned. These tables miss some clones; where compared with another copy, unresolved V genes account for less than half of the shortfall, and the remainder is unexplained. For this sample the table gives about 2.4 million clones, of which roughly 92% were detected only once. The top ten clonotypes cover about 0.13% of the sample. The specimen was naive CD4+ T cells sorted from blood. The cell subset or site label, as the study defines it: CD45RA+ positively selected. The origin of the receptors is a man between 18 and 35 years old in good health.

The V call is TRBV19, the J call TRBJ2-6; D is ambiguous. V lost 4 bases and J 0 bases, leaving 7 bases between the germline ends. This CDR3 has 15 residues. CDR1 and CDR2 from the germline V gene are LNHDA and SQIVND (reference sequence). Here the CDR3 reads CASSTVPSGANVLTF. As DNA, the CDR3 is TGTGCCAGTAGTACCGTCCCCTCTGGGGCCAACGTCCTGACTTTC.

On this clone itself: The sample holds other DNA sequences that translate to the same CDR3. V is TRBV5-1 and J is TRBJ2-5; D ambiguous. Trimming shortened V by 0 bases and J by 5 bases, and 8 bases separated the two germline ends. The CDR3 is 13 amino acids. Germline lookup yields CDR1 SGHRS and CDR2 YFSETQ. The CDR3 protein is CASSLAVGETQYF. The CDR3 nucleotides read TGCGCCAGCAGCTTGGCCGTAGGTGAGACCCAGTACTTC.

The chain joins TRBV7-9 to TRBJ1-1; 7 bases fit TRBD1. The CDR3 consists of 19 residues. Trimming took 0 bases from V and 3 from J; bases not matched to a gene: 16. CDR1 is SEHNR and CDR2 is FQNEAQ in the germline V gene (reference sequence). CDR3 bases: TGTGCCAGCAGCTTAGCGCCGAGGGGGCAACTTCTTGTAGACACTGAAGCTTTCTTT. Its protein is CASSLAPRGQLLVDTEAFF.

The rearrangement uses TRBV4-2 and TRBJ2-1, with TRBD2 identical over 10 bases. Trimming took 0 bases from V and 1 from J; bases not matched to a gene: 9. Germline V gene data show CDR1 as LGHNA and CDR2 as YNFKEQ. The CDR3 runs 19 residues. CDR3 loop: CASSQEETLAGFSYNEQFF. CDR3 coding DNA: TGTGCCAGCAGCCAAGAGGAGACACTAGCGGGGTTTTCCTACAATGAGCAGTTCTTC.

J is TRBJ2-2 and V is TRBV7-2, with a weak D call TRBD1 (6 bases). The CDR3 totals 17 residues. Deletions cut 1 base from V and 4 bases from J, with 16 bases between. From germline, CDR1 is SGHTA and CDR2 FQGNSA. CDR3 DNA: TGTGCCAGCAGCTTAGTTCAGGGGATAGTTAGCACCGGGGAGCTGTTTTTT. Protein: CASSLVQGIVSTGELFF.

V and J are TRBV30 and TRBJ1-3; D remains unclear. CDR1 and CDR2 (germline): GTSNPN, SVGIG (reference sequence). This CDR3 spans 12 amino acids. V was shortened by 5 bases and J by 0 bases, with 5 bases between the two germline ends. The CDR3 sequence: CAWVHSGNTIYF. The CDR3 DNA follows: TGTGCCTGGGTCCACTCTGGAAACACCATATATTTT.

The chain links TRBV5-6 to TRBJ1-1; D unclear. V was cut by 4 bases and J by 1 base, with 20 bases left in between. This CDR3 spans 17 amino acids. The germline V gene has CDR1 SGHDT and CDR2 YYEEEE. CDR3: CASSHPRLGLGNTEAFF. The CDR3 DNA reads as TGTGCCAGCAGCCACCCCCGGTTAGGGTTGGGGAACACTGAAGCTTTCTTT.

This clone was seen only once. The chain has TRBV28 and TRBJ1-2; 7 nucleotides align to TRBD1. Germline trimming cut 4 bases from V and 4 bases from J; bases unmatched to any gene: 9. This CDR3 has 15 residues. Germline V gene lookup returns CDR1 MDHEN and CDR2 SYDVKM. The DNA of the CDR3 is TGTGCCAGCAGTTCCCCCTTCCCAGGGGGCTATGGCTACACCTTC. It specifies CASSSPFPGGYGYTF.

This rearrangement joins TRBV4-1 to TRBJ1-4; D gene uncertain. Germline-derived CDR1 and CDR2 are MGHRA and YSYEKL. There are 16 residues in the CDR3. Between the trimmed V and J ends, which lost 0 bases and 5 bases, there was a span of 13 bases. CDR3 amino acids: CASSQDGQAMNEKLFF. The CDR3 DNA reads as TGCGCCAGCAGCCAAGATGGCCAGGCCATGAATGAAAAACTGTTTTTT.

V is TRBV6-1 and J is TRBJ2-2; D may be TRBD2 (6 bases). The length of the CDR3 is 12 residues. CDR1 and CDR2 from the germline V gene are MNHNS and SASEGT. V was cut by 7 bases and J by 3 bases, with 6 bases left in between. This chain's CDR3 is CASKRDTGELFF. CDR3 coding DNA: TGTGCCAGCAAGCGGGACACCGGGGAGCTGTTTTTT.

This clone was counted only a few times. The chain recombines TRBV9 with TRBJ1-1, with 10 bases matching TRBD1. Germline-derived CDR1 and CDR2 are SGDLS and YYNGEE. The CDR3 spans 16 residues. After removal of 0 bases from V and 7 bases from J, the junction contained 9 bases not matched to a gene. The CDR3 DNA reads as TGTGCCAGCAGCGTAGGTGGGACAGGGGTCAGGGATGAAGCTTTCTTT. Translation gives CASSVGGTGVRDEAFF.

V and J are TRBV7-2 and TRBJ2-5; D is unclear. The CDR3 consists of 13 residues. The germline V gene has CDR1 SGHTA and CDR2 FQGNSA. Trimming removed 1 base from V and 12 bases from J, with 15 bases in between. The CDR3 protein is CASSLVRQDTEYF. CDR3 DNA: TGTGCCAGCAGCTTAGTGCGCCAAGACACCGAGTACTTC.

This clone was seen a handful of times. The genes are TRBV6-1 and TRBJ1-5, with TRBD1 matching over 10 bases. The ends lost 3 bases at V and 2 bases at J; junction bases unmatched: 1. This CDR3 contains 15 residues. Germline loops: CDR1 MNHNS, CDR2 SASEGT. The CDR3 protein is CASSDGTGGNQPQHF. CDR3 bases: TGTGCCAGCAGTGACGGGACAGGGGGCAATCAGCCCCAGCATTTT.

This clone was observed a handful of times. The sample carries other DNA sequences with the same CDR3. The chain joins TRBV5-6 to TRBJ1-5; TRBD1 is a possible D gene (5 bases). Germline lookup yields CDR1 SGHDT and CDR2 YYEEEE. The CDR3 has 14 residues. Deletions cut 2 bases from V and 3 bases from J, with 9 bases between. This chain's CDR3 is CASSLRGANQPQHF. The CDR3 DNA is TGTGCCAGCAGCTTAAGAGGGGCCAATCAGCCCCAGCATTTT.

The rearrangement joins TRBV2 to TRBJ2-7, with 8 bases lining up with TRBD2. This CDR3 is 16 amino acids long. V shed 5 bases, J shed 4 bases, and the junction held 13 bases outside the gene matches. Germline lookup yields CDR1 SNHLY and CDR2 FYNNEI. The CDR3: CASSFNPGGVPYEQYF. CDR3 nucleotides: TGTGCCAGCAGTTTTAACCCGGGAGGGGTCCCTTACGAGCAGTACTTC.

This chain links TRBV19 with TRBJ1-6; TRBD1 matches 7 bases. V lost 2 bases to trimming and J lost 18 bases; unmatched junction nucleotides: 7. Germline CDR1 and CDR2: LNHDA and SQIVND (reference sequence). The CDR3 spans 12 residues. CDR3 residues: CASSINPGGAHF. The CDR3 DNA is TGTGCCAGTAGTATAAACCCAGGGGGTGCCCACTTT.

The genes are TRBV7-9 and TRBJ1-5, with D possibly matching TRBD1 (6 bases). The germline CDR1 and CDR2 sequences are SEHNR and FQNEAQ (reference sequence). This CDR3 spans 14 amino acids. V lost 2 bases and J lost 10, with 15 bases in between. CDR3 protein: CASSLTGTQDPQHF. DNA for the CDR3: TGTGCCAGCAGCTTAACAGGGACGCAGGACCCCCAGCATTTT.

CDR3 nucleotides: TGTGCCAGCAGTTACCCGGGGGGTTCCAACTATGGCTACACCTTC. The encoded protein is CASSYPGGSNYGYTF. The rearrangement joins TRBV6-6 to TRBJ1-2; the D gene is possibly TRBD1 (5 bases). V was clipped by 2 bases and J by 2 bases, with 12 bases between them. Germline CDR1 and CDR2: MNHNY and SVGAGI (reference sequence). The CDR3 loop spans 15 amino acids.

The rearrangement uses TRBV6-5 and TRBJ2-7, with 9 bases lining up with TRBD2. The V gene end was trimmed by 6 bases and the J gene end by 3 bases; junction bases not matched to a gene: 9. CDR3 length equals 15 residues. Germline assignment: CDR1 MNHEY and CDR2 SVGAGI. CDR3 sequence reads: CASSNGASGVYEQYF. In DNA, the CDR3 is TGTGCCAGCAGCAACGGAGCTAGCGGGGTCTACGAGCAGTACTTC.

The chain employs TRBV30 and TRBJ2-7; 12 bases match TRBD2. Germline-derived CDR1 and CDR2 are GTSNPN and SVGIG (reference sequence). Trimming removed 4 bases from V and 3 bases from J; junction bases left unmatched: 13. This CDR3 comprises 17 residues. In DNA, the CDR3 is TGTGCCTGGACTGCGGGCCGGACTAGCGGGGTTAACTACGAGCAGTACTTC. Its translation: CAWTAGRTSGVNYEQYF.

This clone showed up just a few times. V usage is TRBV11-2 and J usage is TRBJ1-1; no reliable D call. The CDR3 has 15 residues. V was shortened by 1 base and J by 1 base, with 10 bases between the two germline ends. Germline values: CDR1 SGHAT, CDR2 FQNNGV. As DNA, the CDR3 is TGTGCCAGCAGCTTAGTTGTCACGAAGAACACTGAAGCTTTCTTT. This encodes CASSLVVTKNTEAFF.

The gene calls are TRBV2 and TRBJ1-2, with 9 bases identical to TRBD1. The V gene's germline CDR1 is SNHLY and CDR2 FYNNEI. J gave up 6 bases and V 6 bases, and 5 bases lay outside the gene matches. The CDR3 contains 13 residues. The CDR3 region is CASRETGGDGYTF. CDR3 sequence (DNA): TGTGCCAGCAGAGAAACAGGGGGCGATGGCTACACCTTC.

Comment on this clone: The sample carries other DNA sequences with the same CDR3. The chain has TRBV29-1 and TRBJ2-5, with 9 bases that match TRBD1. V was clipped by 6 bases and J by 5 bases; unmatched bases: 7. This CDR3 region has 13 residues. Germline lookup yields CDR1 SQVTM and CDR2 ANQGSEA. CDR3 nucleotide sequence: TGCAGCGTCGGAACAGGGGGCAGGGAGACCCAGTACTTC. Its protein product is CSVGTGGRETQYF.

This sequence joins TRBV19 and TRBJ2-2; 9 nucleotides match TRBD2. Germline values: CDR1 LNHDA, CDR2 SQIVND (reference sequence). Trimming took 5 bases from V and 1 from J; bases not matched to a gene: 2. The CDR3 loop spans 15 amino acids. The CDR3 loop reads CASSGAGGNTGELFF. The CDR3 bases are TGTGCCAGTAGTGGAGCGGGAGGGAACACCGGGGAGCTGTTTTTT. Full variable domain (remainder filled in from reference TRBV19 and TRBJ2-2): DGGITQSPKYLFRKEGQNVTLSCEQNLNHDAMYWYRQDPGQGLRLIYYSQIVNDFQKGDIAEGYSVSREKKESFPLTVTSAQKNPTAFYLCASSGAGGNTGELFFGEGSRLTVL.

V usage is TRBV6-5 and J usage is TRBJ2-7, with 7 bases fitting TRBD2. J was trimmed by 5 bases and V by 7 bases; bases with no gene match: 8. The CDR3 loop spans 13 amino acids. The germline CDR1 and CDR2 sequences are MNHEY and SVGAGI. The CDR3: CASTRGDTHEQYF. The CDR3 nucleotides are TGTGCCAGCACCCGGGGGGATACCCACGAGCAGTACTTC.